This T cell receptor beta chain was identified during a study of blood T cell repertoires in COVID-19. Across the whole study: Researchers got acute and convalescent COVID-19 samples from the United States, Italy and Spain. Sources were T cells, B-cell-depleted T cells, or PBMCs; the material itself was cDNA or gDNA.

This CDR3 region has 13 residues. The germline CDR1 and CDR2 sequences are SQVTM and ANQGSEA. The ends were cut back, 4 bases at V and 7 bases at J, with 16 bases in the middle. As handled by the study authors: Amplification of reference gene primers was used by the study to estimate nucleated cell counts. Assay used: immunoSEQ multiplex PCR; TCRdb lists only in-frame clones, some missing. Clone size and V and J calls were adopted from that table, with D and trimming inferred from the DNA. The data contain under 150,000 clones, just under 90% of them singletons. The clonotype originates from a woman between 35 and 50 years old with acute or convalescent COVID-19. This chain links TRBV29-1 with TRBJ1-1; perhaps TRBD1 as D (6 bases). Sequencing was performed on peripheral blood. In DNA, the CDR3 is TGCAGCGTTGTGGGAGGGGGACGGAATGAAGCTTTCTTT. Amino acid sequence: CSVVGGGRNEAFF.